This T cell receptor beta chain originates from a study of blood T cell repertoires in COVID-19. Some clones are missing from TCRdb's copy, which holds only in-frame ones; the method was immunoSEQ multiplex PCR. The sample consists of 49,000 or so clones, 80% to 90% of them appearing once. Seattle enrolled patients during active infection and tracked them longitudinally. This sequence was found in a woman aged 80 or older with COVID-19, enrolled during active disease. Source material: peripheral blood.

CDR3 in DNA: TGTGCCAGTAGTTGGGGACAGGGAGAAGAGACCCAGTACTTC. Translated: CASSWGQGEETQYF. V is TRBV19 and J is TRBJ2-5; 9 nucleotides match TRBD1. The V segment lost 5 bases and the J segment 3 bases; nucleotides outside the gene matches: 4. The length of the CDR3 is 14 residues. Germline assignment: CDR1 LNHDA and CDR2 SQIVND (reference sequence).